The present T cell receptor (beta chain) was sequenced within a study of blood T cell repertoires in COVID-19. At the level of the study: Italy, Spain and the United States were the sources of the convalescent and acute COVID-19 samples. The analysed material was cDNA or gDNA that came from T cells, B-cell-depleted T cells, or PBMCs.

Authors' methods: For nucleated cells, counts were estimated from reference gene primer amplification. Only in-frame clones appear in the TCRdb table, and some are missing; sequencing was by immunoSEQ multiplex PCR. The D gene and trimming were derived from the DNA, and the V and J assignments and clone size from that table. The sample carries around 40,000 clones, roughly 84% recorded once. Germline loops: CDR1 SGHRS, CDR2 YFSETQ. The CDR3 consists of 14 residues. Trimming removed 4 bases from V and 8 bases from J, with 15 bases in between. This TCR came from a human donor in a cohort sampled during active COVID-19. Material for sequencing was peripheral blood. The V call is TRBV5-1, the J call TRBJ1-4; a possible D gene is TRBD1 (5 bases). Here the CDR3 reads CASSPWGGQEKLFF. In nucleotides, the CDR3 is TGCGCCAGCAGCCCCTGGGGGGGTCAAGAAAAACTGTTTTTT. Based on the CDR3 plus reference TRBV5-1 and TRBJ1-4, the full variable domain is KAGVTQTPRYLIKTRGQQVTLSCSPISGHRSVSWYQQTPGQGLQFLFEYFSETQRNKGNFPGRFSGRQFSNSRSEMNVSTLELGDSALYLCASSPWGGQEKLFFGSGTQLSVL.